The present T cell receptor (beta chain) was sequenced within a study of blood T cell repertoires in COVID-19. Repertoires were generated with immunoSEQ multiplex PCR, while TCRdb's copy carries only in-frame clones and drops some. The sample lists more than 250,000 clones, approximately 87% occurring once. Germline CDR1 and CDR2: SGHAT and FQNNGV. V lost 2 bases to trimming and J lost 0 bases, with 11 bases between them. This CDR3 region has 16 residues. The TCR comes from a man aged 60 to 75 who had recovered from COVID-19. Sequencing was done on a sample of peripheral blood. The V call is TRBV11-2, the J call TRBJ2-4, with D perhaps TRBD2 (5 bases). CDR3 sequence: CASSLLIGIAKNIQYF. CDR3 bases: TGTGCCAGCAGCTTATTGATCGGGATAGCCAAAAACATTCAGTACTTC.